What follows is one T cell receptor beta chain and its context. Its matching antigen is unknown. These data originate in a study of T cell repertoires in aging, cancer and after chemotherapy. Study results and caveats: Healthy donors lost TCR diversity with age mainly through richness, cancer patients through richness and evenness. The repertoire data cannot show anything about immunological memory following chemotherapy. Age-matched healthy donors had significantly more diverse, less clonal blood TCR repertoires than untreated cancer patients. Hematological cancer patients had lymphoid organ infiltration that may impair thymic emigration or T cell expansion.

TCR beta rearrangements were amplified from peripheral blood genomic DNA. Rearranged V-D-J TRB sequences were amplified with a mixed TRB-A/B primer pool. TCRdb reprocessed the multiplex PCR reads via MiXCR and lists one record per CDR3 protein. The repertoire consists of over a thousand distinct CDR3 sequences, with 55% to 70% occurring once and the leading ten covering 82%. The CDR3 consists of 13 residues. The V gene's germline CDR1 is LNHDA and CDR2 SQIVND (reference sequence). V dropped 7 bases and J dropped 5 bases, with 12 bases sitting between them. This sequence joins TRBV19 and TRBJ2-1; D may be TRBD2 (5 bases). The sequence derives from a human donor with a blood cancer. The sample comprised blood. CDR3: CASTGSTHNEQFF. The CDR3 region has the DNA TGTGCCAGTACGGGGTCGACCCACAATGAGCAGTTCTTC.